This is a list of T cell receptor beta chains from one sample in a study of OX40 agonist ivuxolimab in advanced cancers. Repertoires were generated with immunoSEQ multiplex PCR, while TCRdb's copy carries only in-frame clones and drops some. The sample has 75,000 to 80,000 clones, roughly 91% seen once. The sample consisted of CD4+ or CD8+ T cells sorted from blood, taken in a trial of the OX40 agonist ivuxolimab. These receptors came from an adult with an advanced solid tumor such as melanoma, head and neck, liver or kidney cancer. CDR3s leave out the opening cysteine and the closing phenylalanine or tryptophan. D genes are given only for firm matches.

v_gene: TRBV4-2
d_gene: NA
CDR3aa: ASSQESRAPYEQY

v_gene: TRBV9
d_gene: NA
CDR3aa: ASSVDQDRSAEQY

v_gene: TRBV5-6
d_gene: NA
CDR3aa: ASSSGPYNNEQF

v_gene: TRBV2
d_gene: NA
CDR3aa: ASSVRDTGSYGYT

v_gene: TRBV2
d_gene: TRBD1
CDR3aa: ASRLQGTGTEAF

v_gene: TRBV9
d_gene: NA
CDR3aa: ASSVDSYGYT

v_gene: TRBV5-4
d_gene: TRBD2
CDR3aa: ASSYRLAGYNEQF

v_gene: TRBV11-1
d_gene: NA
CDR3aa: ASSLSGASGEQF

v_gene: TRBV5-1
d_gene: NA
CDR3aa: ASSPPLDSYNEQF

v_gene: TRBV29-1
d_gene: NA
CDR3aa: SVVGPTFHEKLF

v_gene: TRBV6-5
d_gene: TRBD1
CDR3aa: ASSGTGGGNYGYT

v_gene: TRBV30
d_gene: TRBD2
CDR3aa: ASRRGGSTDTQY

v_gene: TRBV5-1
d_gene: NA
CDR3aa: ASMSIAGTGETQY

v_gene: TRBV9
d_gene: NA
CDR3aa: ASSVVIDGYT

v_gene: TRBV19
d_gene: NA
CDR3aa: ASSSPGLVDEKLF

v_gene: TRBV30
d_gene: NA
CDR3aa: AWSSPRGGGRSNQPQH

v_gene: TRBV5-1
d_gene: NA
CDR3aa: ASSLRSPSYNEQF

v_gene: TRBV5-1
d_gene: TRBD1
CDR3aa: ASSLERGRGDTQY

v_gene: TRBV5-6
d_gene: NA
CDR3aa: ASSLGINEKLF

v_gene: TRBV2
d_gene: NA
CDR3aa: ASSEGALFNEQF

v_gene: TRBV4-1
d_gene: NA
CDR3aa: ASSHKESHEQY

v_gene: TRBV5-5
d_gene: NA
CDR3aa: ASSTGLVYEQY

v_gene: TRBV7-6
d_gene: TRBD1
CDR3aa: ASSRRTGGTDTQY

v_gene: TRBV6-5
d_gene: TRBD2
CDR3aa: ASSTWTRRGEQY

v_gene: TRBV18
d_gene: NA
CDR3aa: ASSPSSYNEQF

v_gene: TRBV19
d_gene: TRBD1
CDR3aa: ASSRDRGSYEQY

v_gene: TRBV15
d_gene: NA
CDR3aa: ATSRDQGEKLF

v_gene: TRBV4-3
d_gene: TRBD2
CDR3aa: ASSQTGTSGSYEQY

v_gene: TRBV19
d_gene: NA
CDR3aa: ASSRQVLDEKLF

v_gene: TRBV7-2
d_gene: TRBD2
CDR3aa: ASSLVIASGYEQY

v_gene: TRBV28
d_gene: NA
CDR3aa: ASSLPGPNPGELF

v_gene: TRBV6-5
d_gene: TRBD1
CDR3aa: ASSYRGRGDEAF

v_gene: TRBV5-1
d_gene: NA
CDR3aa: ASSSTNSPLH

v_gene: TRBV4-2
d_gene: NA
CDR3aa: ASSHDGWAEQF

v_gene: TRBV7-8
d_gene: TRBD2
CDR3aa: ASSWGGISYEQY

v_gene: TRBV7-5
d_gene: NA
CDR3aa: VRSYRLAGDGTGELF

v_gene: TRBV12-5
d_gene: NA
CDR3aa: ASGLSSNQPQH

v_gene: TRBV28
d_gene: NA
CDR3aa: ASSRRTEAF

v_gene: TRBV5-1
d_gene: TRBD2
CDR3aa: ASRRLSGGVTSDNEQF

v_gene: TRBV10-2
d_gene: NA
CDR3aa: ASRGWGTDTQY

v_gene: TRBV10-3
d_gene: TRBD2
CDR3aa: AISLAGGQETQY

v_gene: TRBV13
d_gene: TRBD1
CDR3aa: ASSILGTGREQF

v_gene: TRBV28
d_gene: NA
CDR3aa: ASSLRGGAMSYEQY

v_gene: TRBV4-3
d_gene: TRBD1
CDR3aa: ASSSQGFEKLF

v_gene: TRBV5-8
d_gene: NA
CDR3aa: ASSLPQDNEKLF

v_gene: TRBV7-8
d_gene: NA
CDR3aa: ASSLVQGNSPLH

v_gene: TRBV30
d_gene: NA
CDR3aa: AWTRRSGLNTEAF

v_gene: TRBV28
d_gene: NA
CDR3aa: ASSREGGSNQPQH

v_gene: TRBV27
d_gene: NA
CDR3aa: ASSLGRYYEQY

v_gene: TRBV28
d_gene: NA
CDR3aa: ASRLPDSPLH

v_gene: TRBV6-1
d_gene: TRBD1
CDR3aa: ASSERQGARETQY

v_gene: TRBV4-3
d_gene: TRBD1
CDR3aa: ASSRGMGQGGKGKNIQY

v_gene: TRBV7-2
d_gene: TRBD1
CDR3aa: ASTPFVGQGFWEQY